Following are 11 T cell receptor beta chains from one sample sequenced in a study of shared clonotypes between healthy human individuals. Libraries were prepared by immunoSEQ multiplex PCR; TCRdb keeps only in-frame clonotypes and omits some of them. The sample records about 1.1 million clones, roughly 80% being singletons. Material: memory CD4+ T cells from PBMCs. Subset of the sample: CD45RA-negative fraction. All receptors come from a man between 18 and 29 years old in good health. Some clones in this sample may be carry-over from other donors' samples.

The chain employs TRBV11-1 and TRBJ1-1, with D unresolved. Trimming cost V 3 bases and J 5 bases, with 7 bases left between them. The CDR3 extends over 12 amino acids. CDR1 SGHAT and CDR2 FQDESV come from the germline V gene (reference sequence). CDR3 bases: TGTGCCAGCAGCTTTCGCCCTACTGAAGCTTTCTTT. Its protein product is CASSFRPTEAFF.

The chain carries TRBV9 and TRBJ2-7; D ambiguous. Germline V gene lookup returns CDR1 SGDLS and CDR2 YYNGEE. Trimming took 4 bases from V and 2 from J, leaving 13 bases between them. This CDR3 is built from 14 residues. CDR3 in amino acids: CASSPRVIPYEQYF. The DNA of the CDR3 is TGTGCCAGCAGCCCTAGAGTCATACCCTACGAGCAGTACTTC.

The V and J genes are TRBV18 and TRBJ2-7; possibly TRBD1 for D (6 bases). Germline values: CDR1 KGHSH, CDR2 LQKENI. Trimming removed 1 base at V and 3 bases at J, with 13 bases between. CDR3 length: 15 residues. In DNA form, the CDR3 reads TGTGCCAGCTCACCACTTATAACAGGGATCTACGAGCAGTACTTC. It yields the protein CASSPLITGIYEQYF.

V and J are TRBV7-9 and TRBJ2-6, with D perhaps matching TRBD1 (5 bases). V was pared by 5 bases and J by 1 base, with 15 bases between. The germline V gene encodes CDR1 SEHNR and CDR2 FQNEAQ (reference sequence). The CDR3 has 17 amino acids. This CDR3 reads CASSPRQGRSGANVLTF. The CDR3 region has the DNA TGTGCCAGCAGCCCACGCCAGGGCAGATCTGGGGCCAACGTCCTGACTTTC.

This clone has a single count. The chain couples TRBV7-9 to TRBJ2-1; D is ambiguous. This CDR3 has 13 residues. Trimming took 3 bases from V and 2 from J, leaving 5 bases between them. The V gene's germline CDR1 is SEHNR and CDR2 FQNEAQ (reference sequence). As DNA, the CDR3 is TGTGCCAGCAGCTTCGGACCCTACAATGAGCAGTTCTTC. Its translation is CASSFGPYNEQFF. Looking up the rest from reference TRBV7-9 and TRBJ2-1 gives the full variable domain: DTGVSQNPRHKITKRGQNVTFRCDPISEHNRLYWYRQTLGQGPEFLTYFQNEAQLEKSRLLSDRFSAERPKGSFSTLEIQRTEQGDSAMYLCASSFGPYNEQFFGPGTRLTVL.

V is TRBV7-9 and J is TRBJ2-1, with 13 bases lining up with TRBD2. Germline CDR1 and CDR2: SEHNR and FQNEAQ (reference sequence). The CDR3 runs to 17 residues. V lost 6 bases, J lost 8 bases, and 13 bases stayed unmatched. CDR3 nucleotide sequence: TGTGCCAGCAGGCCACTAGCGGGAGGGCCGTGGGTCGATGAGCAGTTCTTC. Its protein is CASRPLAGGPWVDEQFF.

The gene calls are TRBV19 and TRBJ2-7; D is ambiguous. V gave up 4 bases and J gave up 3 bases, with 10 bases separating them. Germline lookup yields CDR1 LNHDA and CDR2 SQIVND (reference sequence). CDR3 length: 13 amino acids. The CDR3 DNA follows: TGTGCCAGTAGTAACCAGGCAGGCTACGAGCAGTACTTC. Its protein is CASSNQAGYEQYF.

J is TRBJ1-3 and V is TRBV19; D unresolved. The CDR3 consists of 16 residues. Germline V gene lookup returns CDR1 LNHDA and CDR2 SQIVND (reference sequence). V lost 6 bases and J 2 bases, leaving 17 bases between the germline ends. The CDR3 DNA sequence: TGTGCCAGTAGAAAGTCGACAACGCTAACTGGAAACACCATATATTTT. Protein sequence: CASRKSTTLTGNTIYF.

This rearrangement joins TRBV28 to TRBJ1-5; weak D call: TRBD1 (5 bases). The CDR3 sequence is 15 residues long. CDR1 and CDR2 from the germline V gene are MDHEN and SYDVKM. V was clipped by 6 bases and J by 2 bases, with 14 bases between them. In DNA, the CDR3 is TGTGCCAGCAGGCGGGGGGGTAACCGCAATCAGCCCCAGCATTTT. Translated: CASRRGGNRNQPQHF. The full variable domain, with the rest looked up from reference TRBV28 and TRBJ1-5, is DVKVTQSSRYLVKRTGEKVFLECVQDMDHENMFWYRQDPGLGLRLIYFSYDVKMKEKGDIPEGYSVSREKKERFSLILESASTNQTSMYLCASRRGGNRNQPQHFGDGTRLSIL.

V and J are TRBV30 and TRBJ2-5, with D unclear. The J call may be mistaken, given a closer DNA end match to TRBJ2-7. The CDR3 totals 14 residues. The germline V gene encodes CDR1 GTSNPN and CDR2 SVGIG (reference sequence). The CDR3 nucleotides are TGTGCCTGGAAGTATGGCGTGCATTCCTACGAGCAGTACTTC. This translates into CAWKYGVHSYEQYF.

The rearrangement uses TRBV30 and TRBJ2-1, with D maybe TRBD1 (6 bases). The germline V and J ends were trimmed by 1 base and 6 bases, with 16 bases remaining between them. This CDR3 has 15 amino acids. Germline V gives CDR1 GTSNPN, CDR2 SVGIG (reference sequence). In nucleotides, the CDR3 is TGTGCCTGGAGTGGGGGACCTCAGGGGCTCAATGAGCAGTTCTTC. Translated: CAWSGGPQGLNEQFF.